The following is a T cell receptor beta chain sequence with its context. The data are from a study of cytomegalovirus exposure and HLA in healthy donors. The PCR contained 60 Vbeta and 13 Jbeta primers. Using immunoSEQ multiplex PCR, the repertoire was profiled, and TCRdb retains in-frame clones only, with some absent. The table shows 90,000 to 110,000 clones, with around 73% occurring only once. CDR1 and CDR2 from the germline V gene are SGHAT and FQDESV (reference sequence). This CDR3 has 13 residues. The V end lost 3 bases, the J end lost 0 bases, and 5 bases lay between the germline ends. This TCR derives from a man in his forties in good health and CMV-seronegative. The sample comprised PBMCs. The rearrangement joins TRBV11-1 to TRBJ2-5; D is unresolved. CDR3 sequence: CASSFGHQETQYF. The CDR3 bases are TGTGCCAGCAGCTTTGGGCACCAAGAGACCCAGTACTTC.